This section outlines one TCR beta chain sequence together with its context. The sample contains more than one DNA sequence encoding this CDR3. CD8 cells regarded as naive lacked CD45RO, were positively chosen for CCR7, and omitted terminally differentiated effector memory CD45RA+ cells. All of the donors resided in Nashville, Tennessee, and each was a Caucasian adult. This entry is derived from a study of shared clonotypes between healthy human individuals. Per germline, CDR1 MGHRA and CDR2 YSYEKL. This CDR3 comprises 13 residues. The V gene lost 0 bases and the J gene lost 5 bases, with 7 bases spanning the gap. About 200 ng DNA, tens of thousands of T cell genomes, went into each sorted-subset replicate PCR. Original analysis: As immunoSEQ supplied junction-only sequences (without quality scores), filtering differed. The table came from immunoSEQ multiplex PCR; TCRdb's copy has only in-frame clones and leaves some out. V and J calls and clone size come straight from that table; D and trimming were deduced from the DNA. The sample lists about 1,900,000 clones; 85% to 95% were seen once.

This receptor was taken from a man between 18 and 29 years old in good health. The sequenced sample was naive CD8+ T cells sorted from blood. The rearrangement uses TRBV4-1 and TRBJ1-2; D is undetermined. For the CDR3, the DNA is TGCGCCAGCAGCCAAGATAACAGTTATGGCTACACCTTC. This translates into CASSQDNSYGYTF.